Listed below are T cell receptor beta chains from one sample, sequenced in a study of blood T cells in healthy people across ages. TCRdb reanalysed the 5' RACE reads using MiXCR and keeps one entry per CDR3 protein. Of 2 million or so distinct CDR3 sequences listed, around 48% were seen once; the top ten hold roughly 2%. The sequencing input was blood. Receptor source: a middle-aged woman in good health. Both conserved end residues are part of each CDR3. D genes are given only for firm matches.

v_call,j_call,d_call,cdr3_aa
TRBV24-1,TRBJ2-7,TRBD1,CATSDPRKQGNSSEQYF
TRBV12-3/TRBV12-4,TRBJ2-5,.,CASSFGDIYSETQYF
TRBV15,TRBJ1-5,.,CATSLDSLSNQPQHF
TRBV3-1,TRBJ2-3,.,CASSRAITDTQYF
TRBV28,TRBJ2-7,TRBD1,CASSLWGQSSYEQYF
TRBV20-1,TRBJ2-1,TRBD2,CSARSRTSGGSGGEQFF
TRBV7-7,TRBJ2-5,.,CASSLGSQGETQYF
TRBV24-1,TRBJ2-3,.,CATSDPGTGPTDTQYF
TRBV11-1,TRBJ2-1,.,CASSLFVPDSPYNEQFF
TRBV15,TRBJ1-5,.,CATSRDDQGIRGNQPQHF
TRBV20-1,TRBJ1-5,.,CSALRQGTQPQHF
TRBV27,TRBJ2-3,.,CASSLRGRPRTDTQYF
TRBV2,TRBJ2-3,.,CASQGTTSTDTQYF
TRBV20-1,TRBJ2-7,TRBD1,CSARAGQGMPYEQYF
TRBV14,TRBJ2-1,TRBD2,CASSRSSGGPTYREQFF
TRBV5-1,TRBJ2-7,.,CASSLLVNYGDEQYF
TRBV4-1,TRBJ2-1,TRBD2,CASSQDRGLFDNEQFF
TRBV15,TRBJ2-3,TRBD1,CATSRDARTGGWDTQYF
TRBV5-1,TRBJ1-5,TRBD1,CASSPGQNRNQPQHF
TRBV4-2,TRBJ1-1,.,CASSHGTQNTEAFF
TRBV9,TRBJ2-5,.,CASSVGFGRTSETQYF
TRBV20-1,TRBJ2-3,TRBD2,CSAELRGLAGNTDTQYF
TRBV20-1,TRBJ2-1,.,CSALGTLTQTIPDNEQFF
TRBV27,TRBJ2-3,TRBD1,CASTPGQVSTDTQYF
TRBV7-2,TRBJ2-6,.,CASSSRIQGLTFTGANVLTF
TRBV4-2,TRBJ2-1,TRBD2,CASSQDRGSGGAQEQFF
TRBV6-6,TRBJ2-1,TRBD2,CASSSPPVAGGDEQFF
TRBV5-1,.,TRBD1,CASFSRTGGETQYF
TRBV6-2/TRBV6-3,TRBJ2-1,.,CASSRSGAALYNEQFF
TRBV29-1,TRBJ2-3,TRBD2,CSAQPGLHTDTQYF
TRBV25-1,TRBJ1-1,.,CASSDRGSITEAFF
TRBV7-3,TRBJ2-1,.,CASSISLNEQFF
TRBV7-2,TRBJ1-1,.,CASSFNGFGAFF
TRBV12-3/TRBV12-4,.,.,CASSLFSEGEQYF
TRBV12-3/TRBV12-4,TRBJ2-5,.,CASSQLSVETQYF
TRBV13,.,TRBD1,CANSSRKQGANSEQYF
TRBV6-5,TRBJ1-1,TRBD1,CASSYGQGAGTEAFF
TRBV21-1,TRBJ2-5,.,CASSLLGGREWETQYF
TRBV20-1,TRBJ1-2,TRBD1,CSARADRAVYGYTF
TRBV10-2,TRBJ1-6,.,CASRETQELNSPLHF
TRBV28,TRBJ2-6,.,CASSLAGGPSGANVLTF
TRBV7-8,TRBJ2-7,TRBD2,CASSSERASGGPYEQYF
TRBV4-3,TRBJ2-3,.,CASSHTGGAGLVDTQYF
TRBV18,TRBJ2-7,TRBD1,CASSLTGAKSYEQYF
TRBV6-2/TRBV6-3,TRBJ2-1,.,CASSQSRDTGNEFF
TRBV27,TRBJ2-1,TRBD2,CASSSYASGGAYNEQFF
TRBV20-1,TRBJ2-5,.,CSAQSWGAKETQYF
TRBV7-2,TRBJ1-6,.,CVSSPSGGDNSPLHF
TRBV6-5,TRBJ2-1,TRBD2,CASSQAGQPYNEQFF
TRBV7-2,TRBJ2-2,.,CASSSGTVNTGELFF
TRBV3-1,TRBJ2-7,.,CASSLPPGPSSEQYF
TRBV6-5,TRBJ1-6,.,CASRAEGGLNSPLHF
TRBV2,TRBJ1-1,.,CTSLTNAAGAFF